One sample yielded the 29 T cell receptor beta chains listed below, sequenced in a study of human T cells and chemical hapten exposure. TCRdb reprocessed the RACE reads via MiXCR and lists one record per CDR3 protein. The top ten clones hold roughly 1.5% of a sample with tens of thousands of distinct CDR3 sequences, about a tenth of them seen once. Time point specified: patch test 1, 2 weeks after DPC sensitization. Treatment: therapeutic diphenylcyclopropenone sensitization with weekly scalp DPC. Sequenced material: whole blood, taken in connection with sensitization to the hapten diphenylcyclopropenone (DPC). The source is a woman between 45 and 65 years old with alopecia areata. Some clones in this sample may be carry-over from other donors' samples.

This clonotype was observed a handful of times. J is TRBJ1-1 and V is TRBV20-1; D is unclear. The CDR3 has 12 residues. V was clipped by 1 base and J by 5 bases, with 8 bases between them. Looked up from germline, CDR1 is DFQATT and CDR2 is SNEGSKA (reference sequence). CDR3 DNA sequence: TGCAGTGCTAGAGCCGTTTTAACTGAAGCTTTCTTT. Translating it yields CSARAVLTEAFF.

This chain connects TRBV7-9 to TRBJ2-7; the D gene is possibly TRBD2 (6 bases). V was cut by 5 bases and J by 1 base, with 12 bases left in between. This CDR3 is 14 amino acids long. Germline V gene lookup returns CDR1 SEHNR and CDR2 FQNEAQ (reference sequence). This CDR3 is CASSRGTDSYEQYF. The CDR3 coding sequence is TGTGCCAGCAGCCGGGGGACGGATTCCTACGAGCAGTACTTC.

This clonotype was counted only a few times. The chain combines TRBV7-2 with TRBJ1-5; the D is unclear. CDR1 and CDR2 from the germline V gene are SGHTA and FQGNSA. The CDR3 is 14 residues long. V dropped 5 bases and J dropped 6 bases, with 14 bases sitting between them. The CDR3 nucleotides read TGTGCCAGCAGCCTCTTTCCGGGCGGTCAGCCCCAGCATTTT. As protein: CASSLFPGGQPQHF.

J is TRBJ2-3 and V is TRBV7-6, with D possibly matching TRBD2 (6 bases). Germline CDR1 and CDR2: SGHVS and FNYEAQ. This CDR3 contains 15 residues. The germline V and J ends were trimmed by 0 bases and 1 base, with 8 bases remaining between them. CDR3 loop: CASSLAGRGTDTQYF. The DNA for the CDR3 is TGTGCCAGCAGCTTAGCCGGGAGAGGCACAGATACGCAGTATTTT. Filled out from reference TRBV7-6 and TRBJ2-3, the complete variable domain reads GAGVSQSPRYKVTKRGQDVALRCDPISGHVSLYWYRQALGQGPEFLTYFNYEAQQDKSGLPNDRFSAERPEGSISTLTIQRTEQRDSAMYRCASSLAGRGTDTQYFGPGTRLTVL.

In this sample, this clonotype turned up many times. The chain joins TRBV19 to TRBJ1-5; a possible D gene is TRBD1 (6 bases). There are 14 residues in the CDR3. V was shortened by 8 bases and J by 2 bases, with 13 bases between the two germline ends. Germline values: CDR1 LNHDA, CDR2 SQIVND (reference sequence). The CDR3 here is CASWSTGGNQPQHF. The CDR3 region has the DNA TGTGCCAGTTGGTCGACAGGAGGCAATCAGCCCCAGCATTTT. Supplemented by reference TRBV19 and TRBJ1-5, the full variable domain reads DGGITQSPKYLFRKEGQNVTLSCEQNLNHDAMYWYRQDPGQGLRLIYYSQIVNDFQKGDIAEGYSVSREKKESFPLTVTSAQKNPTAFYLCASWSTGGNQPQHFGDGTRLSIL.

In this sample, this clonotype turned up a few times. This chain joins TRBV9 and TRBJ1-1; tentatively, D is TRBD1 (6 bases). Between the trimmed V and J ends, which lost 0 bases and 5 bases, there was a span of 17 bases. The CDR3 is 16 amino acids. Germline CDR1 reads SGDLS; CDR2 reads YYNGEE. CDR3 in amino acids: CASSVDGGGAGTEAFF. The CDR3 coding sequence is TGTGCCAGCAGCGTAGACGGTGGGGGCGCGGGGACTGAAGCTTTCTTT.

This clonotype has more than one count but fewer than ten. This chain links TRBV10-1 with TRBJ2-5; TRBD2 matches at 12 bases. Germline values: CDR1 WNHNN, CDR2 SYGVQD (reference sequence). The CDR3 is 15 residues long. Trimming cost V 6 bases and J 2 bases; bases outside gene matches: 4. As DNA, the CDR3 is TGCGCCAGCAGCCTAGCGGGAGGGCGGCAAGAGACCCAGTACTTC. The encoded protein is CASSLAGGRQETQYF.

This clonotype was recorded at least ten times. The chain carries TRBV12-3 or TRBV12-4 and TRBJ2-7; 9 bases line up with TRBD1. The CDR3 extends over 13 amino acids. V trimming: 6 bases; J trimming: 3 bases; junction bases outside the gene matches: 3. DNA for the CDR3: TGTGCCAGCAGCCCGGGACAGGGCTACGAGCAGTACTTC. This translates into CASSPGQGYEQYF.

The rearrangement uses TRBV20-1 and TRBJ1-5, with TRBD1 identical over 8 bases. J was trimmed by 7 bases and V by 4 bases; bases with no gene match: 3. CDR1 and CDR2 from the germline V gene are DFQATT and SNEGSKA (reference sequence). The length of the CDR3 is 12 residues. CDR3 sequence (DNA): TGCAGTGCTAACGGACAGGGCCAGCCCCAGCATTTT. Its translation: CSANGQGQPQHF.

This clonotype was recorded at least ten times. This sequence joins TRBV29-1 and TRBJ2-2, with a possible D match to TRBD1 (6 bases). Trimming removed 7 bases at V and 2 bases at J, with 11 bases between. The CDR3 is 13 residues long. Germline V gene lookup returns CDR1 SQVTM and CDR2 ANQGSEA. In DNA, the CDR3 is TGCAGCGCGTCCAGGGGAAACACCGGGGAGCTGTTTTTT. It translates to CSASRGNTGELFF.

This clonotype was counted a few times. The chain couples TRBV18 to TRBJ1-5; D unresolved. Germline CDR1 reads KGHSH; CDR2 reads LQKENI. This CDR3 spans 14 amino acids. V lost 3 bases to trimming and J lost 0 bases, with 6 bases between them. The CDR3 DNA is TGTGCCAGCTCACCTCTCGGTAGCAATCAGCCCCAGCATTTT. Residues: CASSPLGSNQPQHF.

DNA of the CDR3: TGTGCCAGCAGCTCACCGGGACCCCACCGGGATACGCAGTATTTT. It translates to CASSSPGPHRDTQYF. The chain combines TRBV7-2 with TRBJ2-3; either TRBD1 or TRBD2 may fit D (5 bases each). The CDR3 covers 15 residues. Trimming left V 4 bases short and J 6 bases short, with 17 bases between. Germline V gene lookup returns CDR1 SGHTA and CDR2 FQGNSA.

J is TRBJ1-6 and V is TRBV7-6; a possible D gene is TRBD1 (6 bases). With 0 bases removed from V and 6 bases from J, the gap between germline ends came to 12 bases. This CDR3 region has 16 residues. CDR1 is SGHVS, CDR2 FNYEAQ, per germline. DNA of the CDR3: TGTGCCAGCAGCTTAGCGGGGGCGACGGGTAATTCACCCCTCCACTTT. The encoded protein is CASSLAGATGNSPLHF. The complete variable domain, with remaining parts taken from reference TRBV7-6 and TRBJ1-6, reads GAGVSQSPRYKVTKRGQDVALRCDPISGHVSLYWYRQALGQGPEFLTYFNYEAQQDKSGLPNDRFSAERPEGSISTLTIQRTEQRDSAMYRCASSLAGATGNSPLHFGNGTRLTVT.

The table lists this clonotype with many counts. V gene TRBV20-1 combines with J gene TRBJ2-1; 9 nucleotides align to TRBD1. The V and J ends lost 6 bases and 4 bases, in that order; junction bases with no gene match: 10. The CDR3 length is 15 residues. From germline, CDR1 is DFQATT and CDR2 SNEGSKA (reference sequence). CDR3 nucleotide sequence: TGCAGTGCCCGTCCGGGACAGGGTCTTTACAATGAGCAGTTCTTC. Translating gives CSARPGQGLYNEQFF.

This clonotype was seen more than once but under ten times. The chain employs TRBV2 and TRBJ1-2; D may be TRBD1 (5 bases). Germline CDR1 is SNHLY and CDR2 is FYNNEI. V was shortened by 5 bases and J by 0 bases, with 10 bases between the two germline ends. The CDR3 spans 14 residues. The CDR3: CASSRDLSNYGYTF. The CDR3 region has the DNA TGTGCCAGCAGTCGGGACTTATCTAACTATGGCTACACCTTC.

This clonotype appeared a few times. V usage is TRBV7-2 and J usage is TRBJ2-3; 9 bases map to TRBD2. The ends lost 6 bases at V and 2 bases at J; junction bases unmatched: 6. Germline loops: CDR1 SGHTA, CDR2 FQGNSA. The CDR3 has 15 amino acids. CDR3 residues: CASSSGLATTDTQYF. Here the CDR3 DNA reads TGTGCCAGCAGTTCGGGACTAGCAACCACAGATACGCAGTATTTT.

This clonotype showed up many times. This chain connects TRBV5-1 to TRBJ2-7, with a weak D call TRBD2 (5 bases). The CDR3 covers 14 residues. From germline, CDR1 is SGHRS and CDR2 YFSETQ. The V gene lost 3 bases and the J gene lost 2 bases, with 12 bases spanning the gap. The CDR3 reads CASSSSTGTYEQYF. The CDR3 DNA reads as TGCGCCAGCAGCTCTTCGACGGGGACCTACGAGCAGTACTTC.

The genes are TRBV10-3 and TRBJ1-5; TRBD1 matches at 7 bases. The germline CDR1 and CDR2 sequences are ENHRY and SYGVKD. The CDR3 consists of 13 residues. With V trimmed by 6 bases and J by 7 bases, 6 bases remained unmatched. The CDR3 here is CAIREDRSQPQHF. CDR3 DNA: TGTGCCATCAGAGAGGACAGGTCCCAGCCCCAGCATTTT.

In its sample, this clonotype was seen a few times. The chain combines TRBV12-3 or TRBV12-4 with TRBJ1-1; 7 positions match TRBD1. V was pared by 5 bases and J by 4 bases, with 16 bases of the junction left unmatched. CDR3 size: 17 residues. Here the CDR3 reads CASSPEGAPGRGTEAFF. Here the CDR3 DNA reads TGTGCCAGCAGTCCGGAGGGGGCTCCCGGGCGGGGCACTGAAGCTTTCTTT.

The V gene is TRBV20-1, the J gene TRBJ2-1; 9 nucleotides match TRBD2. This CDR3 has 14 residues. CDR1 DFQATT and CDR2 SNEGSKA come from the germline V gene (reference sequence). Trimming at V came to 5 bases and at J to 2 bases, leaving 4 bases not matched to a gene. The CDR3 loop is CSAQAGGPYNEQFF. CDR3 DNA: TGCAGTGCTCAAGCGGGAGGACCCTACAATGAGCAGTTCTTC.

This clonotype has at least ten counts. The rearrangement uses TRBV24-1 and TRBJ2-2, with 8 bases lining up with TRBD2. The CDR3 runs to 17 residues. CDR1 is KGHDR, CDR2 SFDVKD, per germline. Losses at the gene ends were 3 bases for V and 5 bases for J; bases not matched to a gene: 10. This CDR3 is CATSDPSGRAGTGELFF. As DNA, the CDR3 is TGTGCCACCAGTGATCCAAGCGGGAGAGCGGGGACCGGGGAGCTGTTTTTT.

This clonotype was seen a handful of times. V is TRBV12-3 or TRBV12-4 and J is TRBJ2-5; weak D call: TRBD1 (5 bases). This CDR3 has 15 residues. Trimming took 6 bases from V and 7 from J, leaving 21 bases between them. The CDR3 coding sequence is TGTGCCAGCAGCTCCCCGTCGGACATCGGGCGGACCCAGTACTTC. Residues: CASSSPSDIGRTQYF.

The V and J genes are TRBV29-1 and TRBJ1-6; 7 nucleotides line up with TRBD1. The CDR3 is 14 amino acids. CDR1 and CDR2 (germline): SQVTM, ANQGSEA. Trimming at V came to 4 bases and at J to 14 bases, leaving 14 bases not matched to a gene. The CDR3 coding sequence is TGCAGCGTTGCGTTCACAGGGGCCATCGGGACCCTCCACTTT. Translating gives CSVAFTGAIGTLHF.

This clonotype was seen once. CDR3 in DNA: TGTGCCAGCACACGGGACACTTTTTGGCCCCAGCATTTT. This sequence encodes CASTRDTFWPQHF. The rearrangement joins TRBV2 to TRBJ1-5; D is perhaps TRBD1 (6 bases). V lost 7 bases and J lost 9, with 16 bases in between. Germline assignment: CDR1 SNHLY and CDR2 FYNNEI. This CDR3 is 13 amino acids long.

This clonotype has more than one count but fewer than ten. The chain carries TRBV5-1 and TRBJ1-5; 9 nucleotides line up with TRBD1. The CDR3 is 17 residues long. The ends lost 4 bases at V and 0 bases at J; junction bases unmatched: 8. Germline CDR1 and CDR2: SGHRS and YFSETQ. The CDR3 DNA is TGCGCCAGCAGCCCCGGGACAGGGCAGTATAGCAATCAGCCCCAGCATTTT. Translated: CASSPGTGQYSNQPQHF.

This clonotype was seen a few times. The CDR3 region is CSAPGQVNNEQFF. DNA for the CDR3: TGCAGTGCTCCGGGACAGGTTAACAATGAGCAGTTCTTC. This chain uses TRBV20-1 with TRBJ2-1; TRBD1 matches at 8 bases. The germline gives CDR1 DFQATT, CDR2 SNEGSKA (reference sequence). The V gene end was trimmed by 5 bases and the J gene end by 5 bases; junction bases not matched to a gene: 5. This CDR3 has 13 amino acids.

This clonotype was observed a handful of times. This rearrangement joins TRBV7-2 to TRBJ2-5, with 7 positions matching TRBD2. The CDR3 is made up of 14 amino acids. Germline CDR1 reads SGHTA; CDR2 reads FQGNSA. Trimming removed 5 bases from V and 2 bases from J; junction bases left unmatched: 5. The CDR3 reads CASSHNSGQETQYF. In DNA, the CDR3 is TGTGCCAGCAGCCATAATAGCGGGCAAGAGACCCAGTACTTC.

CDR3 nucleotides: TGTGCCAGCAGTGATGGTCTGGGTAGCGTGGCGGATACGCAGTATTTT. This codes for CASSDGLGSVADTQYF. The genes are TRBV2 and TRBJ2-3; TRBD2 is a possible D gene (5 bases). This CDR3 contains 16 residues. The germline CDR1 and CDR2 sequences are SNHLY and FYNNEI. V gave up 3 bases and J gave up 6 bases, with 19 bases separating them.

This clonotype was detected only a few times. This chain connects TRBV18 to TRBJ2-3; tentatively, D is TRBD1 or TRBD2 (5 bases each). In germline, CDR1 is KGHSH, CDR2 LQKENI. V was pared by 4 bases and J by 0 bases, with 11 bases between. This CDR3 has 15 amino acids. CDR3 coding DNA: TGTGCCAGCTCACGCCGGGACCGAAGCACAGATACGCAGTATTTT. Protein product: CASSRRDRSTDTQYF.